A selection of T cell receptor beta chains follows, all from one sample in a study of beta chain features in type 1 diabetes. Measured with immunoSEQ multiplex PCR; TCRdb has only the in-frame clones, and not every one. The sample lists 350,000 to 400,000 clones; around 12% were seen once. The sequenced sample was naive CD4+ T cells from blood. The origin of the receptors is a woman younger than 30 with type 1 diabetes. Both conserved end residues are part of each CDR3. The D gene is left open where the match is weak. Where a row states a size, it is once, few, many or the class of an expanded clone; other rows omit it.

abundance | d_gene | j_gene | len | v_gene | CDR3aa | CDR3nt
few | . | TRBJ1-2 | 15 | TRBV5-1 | CASSSGSHNYYGYTF | TGCGCCAGCAGCTCGGGGTCCCACAATTACTATGGCTACACCTTC
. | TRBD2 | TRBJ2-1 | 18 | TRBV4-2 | CASSQGGTSGTSYNEQFF | TGTGCCAGCAGCCAAGGGGGGACTAGCGGGACTTCCTACAATGAGCAGTTCTTC
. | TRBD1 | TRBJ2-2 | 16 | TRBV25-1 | CASRQTGTVNTGELFF | TGTGCCAGCAGACAGACCGGGACAGTGAACACCGGGGAGCTGTTTTTT
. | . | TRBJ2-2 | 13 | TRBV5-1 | CASHTRRTGELFF | TGCGCCAGCCATACACGGCGGACCGGGGAGCTGTTTTTT
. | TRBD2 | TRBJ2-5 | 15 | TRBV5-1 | CASSLGGAGEETQYF | TGCGCCAGCAGCCTCGGTGGGGCGGGGGAAGAGACCCAGTACTTC
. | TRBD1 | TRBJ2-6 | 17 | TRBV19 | CASIKTGPSSGANVLTF | TGTGCCAGTATCAAGACAGGGCCCTCCTCTGGGGCCAACGTCCTGACTTTC
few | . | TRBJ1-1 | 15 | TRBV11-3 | CASSFRGGPNTEAFF | TGTGCCAGCAGCTTCAGAGGCGGGCCGAACACTGAAGCTTTCTTT
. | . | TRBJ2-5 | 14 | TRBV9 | CASSVDSQVETQYF | TGTGCCAGCAGCGTAGACAGCCAAGTAGAGACCCAGTACTTC
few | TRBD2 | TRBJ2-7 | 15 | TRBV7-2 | CASSERTSGLREQYF | TGTGCCAGCAGCGAACGGACTAGCGGGTTGCGTGAGCAGTACTTC
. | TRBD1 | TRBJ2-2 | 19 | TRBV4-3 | CASSQVKLSTGQNTGELFF | TGCGCCAGCAGCCAAGTTAAGTTATCGACAGGGCAAAACACCGGGGAGCTGTTTTTT
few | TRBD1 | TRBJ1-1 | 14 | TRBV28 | CASSGGQMNTEAFF | TGTGCCAGCAGTGGGGGACAGATGAACACTGAAGCTTTCTTT
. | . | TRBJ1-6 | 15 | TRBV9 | CASSAVGGSNSPLHF | TGTGCCAGCAGCGCGGTCGGGGGGTCTAATTCACCCCTCCACTTT
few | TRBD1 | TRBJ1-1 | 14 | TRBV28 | CASSPGQGDTEAFF | TGTGCCAGCAGCCCGGGACAGGGAGACACTGAAGCTTTCTTT
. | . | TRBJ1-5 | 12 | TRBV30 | CAWSGANQPQHF | TGTGCCTGGAGTGGGGCCAACCAGCCCCAGCATTTT
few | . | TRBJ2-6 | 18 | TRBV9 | CASSPGGRRAVGANVLTF | TGTGCCAGCAGCCCCGGGGGACGGAGGGCGGTAGGGGCCAACGTCCTGACTTTC
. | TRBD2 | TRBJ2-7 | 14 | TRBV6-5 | CASSLGTTAYEQYF | TGTGCCAGCAGTCTCGGGACTACCGCCTACGAGCAGTACTTC
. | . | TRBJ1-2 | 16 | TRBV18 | CASSPILGEKGSDYTF | TGTGCCAGCTCACCAATTCTCGGGGAGAAAGGCTCGGACTACACCTTC
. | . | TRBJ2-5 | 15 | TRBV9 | CASSVDPRREETQYF | TGTGCCAGCAGCGTAGATCCGCGCAGGGAAGAGACCCAGTACTTC
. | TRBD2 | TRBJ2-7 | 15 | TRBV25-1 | CASSDWTSGTYEQYF | TGTGCCAGCAGTGACTGGACTAGCGGAACCTACGAGCAGTACTTC
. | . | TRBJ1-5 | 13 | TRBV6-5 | CASQTGKNQPQHF | TGTGCCAGCCAAACAGGGAAGAATCAGCCCCAGCATTTT
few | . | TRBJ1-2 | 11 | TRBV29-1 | CSVEANYGYTF | TGCAGCGTTGAGGCCAACTATGGCTACACCTTC
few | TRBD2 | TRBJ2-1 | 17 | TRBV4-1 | CASSQRTSGSSYNEQFF | TGCGCCAGCAGCCAGCGTACCAGCGGGAGCTCCTACAATGAGCAGTTCTTC
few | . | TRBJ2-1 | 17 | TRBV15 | CATSRVWAGSSTGEQFF | TGTGCCACCAGCAGAGTATGGGCGGGGTCGTCCACGGGTGAGCAGTTCTTC
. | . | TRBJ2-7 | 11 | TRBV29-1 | CSVGTDYEQYF | TGCAGCGTTGGAACAGACTACGAGCAGTACTTC
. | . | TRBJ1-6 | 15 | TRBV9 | CASSVEASRGSPLHF | TGTGCCAGCAGCGTAGAGGCCTCGCGGGGTTCACCCCTCCACTTT
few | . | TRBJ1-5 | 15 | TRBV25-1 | CASSASGASNQPQHF | TGTGCCAGCAGTGCTTCAGGGGCGAGCAATCAGCCCCAGCATTTT
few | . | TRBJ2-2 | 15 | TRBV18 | CASSRPVDIAGELFF | TGTGCCAGCTCCCGACCAGTTGACATCGCCGGGGAGCTGTTTTTT
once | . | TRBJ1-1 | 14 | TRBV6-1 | CASTTGQLSTEAFF | TGTGCCAGCACCACTGGACAGCTTTCCACTGAAGCTTTCTTT
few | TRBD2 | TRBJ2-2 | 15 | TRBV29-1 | CSVATRLAGRGELFF | TGCAGCGTAGCAACCAGACTAGCGGGACGCGGGGAGCTGTTTTTT
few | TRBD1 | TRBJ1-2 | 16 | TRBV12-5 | CASGFPGQGLEGGYTF | TGTGCTAGTGGTTTCCCCGGACAGGGCTTGGAGGGGGGCTACACCTTC
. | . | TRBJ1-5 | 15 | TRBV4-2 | CASSQDRRIQQPQHF | TGTGCCAGCAGCCAAGACCGCAGGATCCAACAGCCCCAGCATTTT
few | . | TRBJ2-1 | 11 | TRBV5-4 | CASSSDNEQFF | TGTGCCAGCAGCTCGGACAATGAGCAGTTCTTC
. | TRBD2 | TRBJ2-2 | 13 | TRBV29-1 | CSATGTSSGELFF | TGCAGCGCTACCGGGACTAGTAGTGGGGAGCTGTTTTTT
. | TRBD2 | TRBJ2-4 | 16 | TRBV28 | CASSLATSGSFDIQYF | TGTGCCAGCAGTTTAGCGACTAGCGGTTCGTTCGACATTCAGTACTTC
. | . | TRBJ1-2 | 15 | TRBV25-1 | CASSEWGGFGYGYTF | TGTGCCAGCAGTGAATGGGGAGGGTTTGGGTATGGCTACACCTTC
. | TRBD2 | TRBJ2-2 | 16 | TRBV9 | CASTRGLARNTGELFF | TGTGCCAGCACTCGAGGACTAGCGAGAAACACCGGGGAGCTGTTTTTT
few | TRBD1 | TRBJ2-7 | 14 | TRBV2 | CASRRPGQGPEQYF | TGTGCCAGCAGGAGGCCGGGACAGGGCCCCGAGCAGTACTTC
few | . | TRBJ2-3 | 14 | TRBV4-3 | CASSPGGVTDTQYF | TGCGCCAGCAGCCCCGGTGGAGTCACAGATACGCAGTATTTT
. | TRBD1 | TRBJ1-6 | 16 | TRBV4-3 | CASSMDRGRLDSPLHF | TGCGCCAGCAGCATGGACAGGGGGCGATTGGATTCACCCCTCCACTTT
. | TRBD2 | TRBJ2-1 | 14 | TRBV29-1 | CSARAGVAYNEQFF | TGCAGCGCAAGAGCGGGAGTGGCCTACAATGAGCAGTTCTTC
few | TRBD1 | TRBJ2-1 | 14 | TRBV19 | CASQRDRAGNEQFF | TGTGCCAGTCAGCGGGACAGGGCGGGCAATGAGCAGTTCTTC
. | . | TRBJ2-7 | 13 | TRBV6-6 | CASSYVGEYEQYF | TGTGCCAGCAGTTACGTCGGGGAATACGAGCAGTACTTC
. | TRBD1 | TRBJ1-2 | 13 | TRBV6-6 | CASSTQGTYGYTF | TGTGCCAGCAGTACACAGGGGACCTATGGCTACACCTTC
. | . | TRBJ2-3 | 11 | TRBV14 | CASRGVEGQYF | TGTGCCAGCAGGGGAGTTGAGGGGCAGTATTTT
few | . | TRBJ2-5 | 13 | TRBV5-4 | CASSSPGQETQYF | TGTGCCAGCAGCTCCCCCGGCCAAGAGACCCAGTACTTC
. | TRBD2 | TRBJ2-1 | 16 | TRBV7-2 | CASSVTSGSLYNEQFF | TGTGCCAGCAGCGTGACTAGCGGGAGTCTCTACAATGAGCAGTTCTTC
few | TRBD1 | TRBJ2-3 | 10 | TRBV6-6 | CASSRDRGYF | TGTGCCAGCAGTCGGGACAGGGGGTATTTT
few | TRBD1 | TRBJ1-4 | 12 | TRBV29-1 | CSGRTGDEKLFF | TGCAGCGGAAGGACAGGGGATGAAAAACTGTTTTTT
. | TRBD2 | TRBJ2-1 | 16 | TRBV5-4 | CASSGWTSGRIDEQFF | TGTGCCAGCAGCGGTTGGACTAGCGGGAGAATAGATGAGCAGTTCTTC
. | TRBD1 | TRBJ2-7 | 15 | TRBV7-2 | CASSRGQGGINEQYF | TGTGCCAGCAGCAGAGGACAGGGTGGCATCAACGAGCAGTACTTC
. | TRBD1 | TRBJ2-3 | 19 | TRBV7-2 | CASSLLRTGQGRRTDTQYF | TGTGCCAGCAGCTTACTTCGCACGGGACAGGGACGGAGGACAGATACGCAGTATTTT
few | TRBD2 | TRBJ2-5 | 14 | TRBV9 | CASSSPTGGETQYF | TGTGCCAGCAGCTCACCGACGGGAGGGGAGACCCAGTACTTC
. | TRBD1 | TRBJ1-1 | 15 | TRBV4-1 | CASSQLQGARAEAFF | TGCGCCAGCAGCCAGCTACAGGGGGCAAGGGCTGAAGCTTTCTTT
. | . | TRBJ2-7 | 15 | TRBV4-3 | CASSQERLETYEQYF | TGCGCCAGCAGCCAAGAACGGTTGGAGACCTACGAGCAGTACTTC